This paragraph reports one TCR beta chain. Its antigen is undetermined. These data belong to a study of T cell responses to AZD1222 COVID-19 vaccine. Here immunoSEQ multiplex PCR was the method, and the copy in TCRdb shows in-frame clones only, minus some. The repertoire holds around 99,000 clones, with 75% to 95% as singletons. The CDR3 is 17 residues long. Germline V lookup: CDR1 SNHLY, CDR2 FYNNEI. Study results and limitations: Two AZD1222 administrations were followed by greater Spike-specific TCR breadth and depth. Repertoire sampling occurred only after the peak T cell response. Among the donors, most were white British and more were female, and clonal diversity was possibly underestimated.

Sequenced here: peripheral blood, sampled 28 days after the second AZD1222 dose. The chain employs TRBV2 and TRBJ2-6; 8 bases are a match to TRBD2. The sequence was obtained from an adult who received the AZD1222 COVID-19 vaccine. DNA for the CDR3: TGTGCTAAAGCGGGGGTGGAGGGGCCTACTGGGGCCAACGTCCTGACTTTC. Translating it yields CAKAGVEGPTGANVLTF. The full variable domain, in which reference TRBV2 and TRBJ2-6 provide the parts outside the CDR3, is EPEVTQTPSHQVTQMGQEVILRCVPISNHLYFYWYRQILGQKVEFLVSFYNNEISEKSEIFDDQFSVERPDGSNFTLKIRSTKLEDSAMYFCAKAGVEGPTGANVLTFGAGSRLTVL.